Following are 8 T cell receptor beta chains from one sample sequenced in a study of blood T cell repertoires in COVID-19. Assay used: immunoSEQ multiplex PCR; TCRdb lists only in-frame clones, some missing. The sample consists of 250,000 to 350,000 clones, around 89% of them appearing once. Sequenced: PBMCs or T cells enriched from blood (not recorded which). The source is a woman in her sixties or seventies in a cohort exposed to, infected with or recovered from COVID-19 (not recorded which).

The rearrangement uses TRBV4-2 and TRBJ2-3, with 8 bases aligning to TRBD2. CDR3 size: 15 residues. Germline loops: CDR1 LGHNA, CDR2 YNFKEQ. J lost 5 bases, V lost 1 base, and 5 bases had no gene match. The CDR3 sequence: CASSQVSGGRDTQYF. CDR3 DNA sequence: TGTGCCAGCAGCCAAGTGTCGGGAGGGCGAGATACGCAGTATTTT.

This clone occurred once. This rearrangement joins TRBV28 to TRBJ1-5, with D unclear. Trimming took 3 bases from V and 2 from J, leaving 8 bases between them. Germline CDR1 MDHEN, CDR2 SYDVKM. CDR3 length: 14 amino acids. The CDR3 bases are TGTGCCAGCAGTTTGATCGGTCGCAATCAGCCCCAGCATTTT. This gives the protein CASSLIGRNQPQHF.

This chain connects TRBV28 to TRBJ2-1; D is uncertain. The CDR3 has 13 residues. Germline V gene lookup returns CDR1 MDHEN and CDR2 SYDVKM. The V end was cut by 6 bases, the J end by 4 bases, with 10 bases between. The CDR3 here is CASRPPDYNEQFF. The CDR3 DNA reads TGTGCCAGCAGGCCCCCAGATTACAATGAGCAGTTCTTC. Full variable domain (outside the CDR3, taken from reference TRBV28 and TRBJ2-1): DVKVTQSSRYLVKRTGEKVFLECVQDMDHENMFWYRQDPGLGLRLIYFSYDVKMKEKGDIPEGYSVSREKKERFSLILESASTNQTSMYLCASRPPDYNEQFFGPGTRLTVL.

The genes are TRBV6-6 and TRBJ1-4, with D unclear. Germline V lookup: CDR1 MNHNY, CDR2 SVGAGI (reference sequence). The CDR3 is 14 amino acids. Trimming pared 4 bases from V and 4 bases from J, leaving 10 bases between. The CDR3 DNA reads as TGTGCCAGCAGTTCCCCCGGGATTAATGAAAAACTGTTTTTT. Translating gives CASSSPGINEKLFF.

This clone was detected a few times. This chain connects TRBV5-1 to TRBJ1-5; D gene ambiguous. V dropped 5 bases and J dropped 4 bases, with 16 bases sitting between them. This CDR3 is 15 amino acids long. Germline V CDR1 and CDR2: SGHRS, YFSETQ. The CDR3 coding sequence is TGCGCCAGCAGACGAGATATTGGGCGTAATCAGCCCCAGCATTTT. As protein: CASRRDIGRNQPQHF. The variable domain in full, completed from reference TRBV5-1 and TRBJ1-5, reads KAGVTQTPRYLIKTRGQQVTLSCSPISGHRSVSWYQQTPGQGLQFLFEYFSETQRNKGNFPGRFSGRQFSNSRSEMNVSTLELGDSALYLCASRRDIGRNQPQHFGDGTRLSIL.

The CDR3 sequence is CASSVGSGFTYEQYF. The CDR3 DNA follows: TGTGCCAGCAGCGTTGGGTCGGGATTTACCTACGAGCAGTACTTC. The chain carries TRBV9 and TRBJ2-7, with D tentatively TRBD2 (5 bases). The CDR3 is made up of 15 amino acids. V was clipped by 2 bases and J by 2 bases, with 14 bases between them. Looked up from germline, CDR1 is SGDLS and CDR2 is YYNGEE.

The chain uses TRBV30 and TRBJ1-5; a weak D match, TRBD1 (6 bases). In germline, CDR1 is GTSNPN, CDR2 SVGIG (reference sequence). The CDR3 loop spans 13 amino acids. Trimming took off 1 base at V and 4 bases at J, with 8 bases between the two ends. Here the CDR3 reads CAWSGQDNQPQHF. In nucleotides, the CDR3 is TGTGCCTGGAGTGGACAGGATAATCAGCCCCAGCATTTT.

The chain employs TRBV5-1 and TRBJ2-3, with 11 positions matching TRBD2. The CDR3 extends over 18 amino acids. Per the germline V gene, CDR1 is SGHRS and CDR2 is YFSETQ. V shed 3 bases and J 4 bases; nucleotides not matched to a gene: 13. The CDR3 DNA sequence: TGCGCCAGCAGCTGGCCGGGACTAGCGGAGAGGGGGTCAGATACGCAGTATTTT. This encodes CASSWPGLAERGSDTQYF.